In its sample, the clone carrying this TCR beta chain was seen a few times. This CDR3 is also generated by other DNA sequences in the sample. This specimen comes from a study of beta chain features in type 1 diabetes. Since all of the isolated RNA was reverse transcribed, expressed TCRB transcripts were what got sequenced. Sequencing used immunoSEQ multiplex PCR; TCRdb keeps in-frame clones, though not all of them. Here the sample spans around 300,000 clones, 7.5% to 9.5% being singletons. The CDR3 contains 14 residues. The germline V and J ends were trimmed by 0 bases and 4 bases, with 7 bases remaining between them. Germline CDR1 and CDR2: MNHEY and SVGAGI.

The chain joins TRBV6-5 to TRBJ1-5, with D tentatively TRBD1 (5 bases). Sequencing used central memory CD4+ T cells from blood. The TCR comes from a woman in her late teens or twenties in good health. This chain's CDR3 is CASSYSGGNQPQHF. For the CDR3, the DNA is TGTGCCAGCAGTTACTCGGGGGGAAATCAGCCCCAGCATTTT.